This TCR beta chain is from a study of blood T cell repertoires in COVID-19. Overall study: The origin of the acute and convalescent COVID-19 samples was the United States, Italy and Spain. In each case, the material was cDNA or gDNA derived from T cells, B-cell-depleted T cells, or PBMCs.

Sequencing was performed with immunoSEQ multiplex PCR; in TCRdb, only in-frame clones are kept and a portion is missing. The sample includes around 400,000 clones, around 87% of them seen just once. Seattle patients were enrolled while actively infected and followed longitudinally. The CDR3 sequence is 16 residues long. Trimming cost V 5 bases and J 0 bases; bases outside gene matches: 4. CDR1 is MNHNY and CDR2 is SVGAGI in the germline V gene (reference sequence). The material sequenced was peripheral blood. The chain employs TRBV6-6 and TRBJ2-3; 11 positions agree with TRBD2. The TCR originated in a woman aged 55-75 years with COVID-19, enrolled during active disease. In nucleotides, the CDR3 is TGTGCCAGCAGTCGACGACTAGCGGGGAGCACAGATACGCAGTATTTT. It translates to CASSRRLAGSTDTQYF.